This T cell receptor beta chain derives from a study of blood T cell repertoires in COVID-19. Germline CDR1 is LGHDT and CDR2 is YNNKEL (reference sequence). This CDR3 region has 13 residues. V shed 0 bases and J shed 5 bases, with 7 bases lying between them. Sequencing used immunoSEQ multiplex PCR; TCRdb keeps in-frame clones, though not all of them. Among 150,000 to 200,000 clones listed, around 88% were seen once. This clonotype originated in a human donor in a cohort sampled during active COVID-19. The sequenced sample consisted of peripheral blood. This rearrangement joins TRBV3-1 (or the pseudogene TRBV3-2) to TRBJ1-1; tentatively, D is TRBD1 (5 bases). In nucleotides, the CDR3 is TGTGCCAGCAGCCAAGATACAGGTACTGAAGCTTTCTTT. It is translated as CASSQDTGTEAFF.